This TCR beta chain was recovered during a study of blood T cell repertoires in COVID-19. Produced via immunoSEQ multiplex PCR; TCRdb's table is partial and in-frame only. Here the sample spans approximately 37,000 clones, more than 85% being singletons. This CDR3 is built from 16 residues. Germline V lookup: CDR1 SQVTM, CDR2 ANQGSEA. Trimming at V came to 5 bases and at J to 3 bases, leaving 14 bases not matched to a gene. The sample taken for sequencing was peripheral blood. The V gene is TRBV29-1, the J gene TRBJ1-1; 8 positions match TRBD1. The sequence derives from a man between 50 and 59 years old in a cohort sampled during active COVID-19. CDR3 loop: CSVLDRNRGQDTEAFF. CDR3 in DNA: TGCAGCGTTTTAGACAGGAATCGGGGACAGGACACTGAAGCTTTCTTT. Together with reference TRBV29-1 and TRBJ1-1, the CDR3 gives the full variable domain: SAVISQKPSRDICQRGTSLTIQCQVDSQVTMMFWYRQQPGQSLTLIATANQGSEATYESGFVIDKFPISRPNLTFSTLTVSNMSPEDSSIYLCSVLDRNRGQDTEAFFGQGTRLTVV.